A selection of T cell receptor beta chains follows, all from one sample in a study of shared clonotypes between healthy human individuals. Only in-frame clones appear in the TCRdb table, and some are missing; sequencing was by immunoSEQ multiplex PCR. Of a few hundred thousand clones listed, around 87% are singletons. The source material was memory CD8+ T cells sorted from blood. These TCRs come from a young man in good health. Each CDR3 is given with its conserved first and last residue. A D gene is named only where the DNA matches it firmly. A clone size is listed for some rows: how often the clone was seen (once, few, many), or a class if it is expanded.

D gene: .; J gene: TRBJ1-6; V gene: TRBV9; clone size: .; CDR3 protein: CASSRAGSPLHF; CDR3 DNA: TGTGCCAGCAGCAGGGCTGGTTCACCCCTCCACTTT
D gene: .; J gene: TRBJ2-2; V gene: TRBV5-6; clone size: .; CDR3 protein: CASSLIEVTGELFF; CDR3 DNA: TGTGCCAGCAGCTTGATTGAGGTAACCGGGGAGCTGTTTTTT
D gene: .; J gene: TRBJ2-7; V gene: TRBV6-1; clone size: .; CDR3 protein: CASSELGFYEQYF; CDR3 DNA: TGTGCCAGCAGTGAGCTAGGGTTTTACGAGCAGTACTTC
D gene: TRBD1; J gene: TRBJ1-2; V gene: TRBV30; clone size: .; CDR3 protein: CAWSVPQGGGYTF; CDR3 DNA: TGTGCCTGGAGTGTACCACAGGGGGGAGGCTACACCTTC
D gene: .; J gene: TRBJ2-7; V gene: TRBV30; clone size: .; CDR3 protein: CAWSVGTGNSYEQYF; CDR3 DNA: TGTGCCTGGAGTGTAGGGACTGGCAATTCCTACGAGCAGTACTTC
D gene: .; J gene: TRBJ2-1; V gene: TRBV4-1; clone size: .; CDR3 protein: CASSQVRGYNEQFF; CDR3 DNA: TGCGCCAGCAGCCAAGTAAGGGGGTACAATGAGCAGTTCTTC
D gene: .; J gene: TRBJ1-2; V gene: TRBV27; clone size: .; CDR3 protein: CASSLFGADGYTF; CDR3 DNA: TGTGCCAGCAGTTTATTTGGCGCGGATGGCTACACCTTC
D gene: TRBD1; J gene: TRBJ1-2; V gene: TRBV11-2; clone size: .; CDR3 protein: CASSIPGTAYGYTF; CDR3 DNA: TGTGCCAGCAGCATACCCGGGACAGCCTATGGCTACACCTTC
D gene: TRBD1; J gene: TRBJ2-7; V gene: TRBV7-2; clone size: .; CDR3 protein: CASSPSGTGLYEQYF; CDR3 DNA: TGTGCCAGCAGCCCGTCCGGGACAGGGCTCTACGAGCAGTACTTC
D gene: .; J gene: TRBJ2-7; V gene: TRBV6-1; clone size: .; CDR3 protein: CASSPGRSSYEQYF; CDR3 DNA: TGTGCCAGCAGTCCGGGTCGTTCTTCCTACGAGCAGTACTTC
D gene: .; J gene: TRBJ1-6; V gene: TRBV4-1; clone size: once; CDR3 protein: CASSRDLSSYNSPLHF; CDR3 DNA: TGCGCCAGCAGCCGGGACCTTAGCTCCTATAATTCACCCCTCCACTTT
D gene: TRBD2; J gene: TRBJ2-5; V gene: TRBV4-2; clone size: .; CDR3 protein: CASSPSGGPAGGPRTQYF; CDR3 DNA: TGTGCCAGCAGCCCCTCCGGAGGACCAGCGGGAGGGCCGCGGACCCAGTACTTC
D gene: TRBD2; J gene: TRBJ2-5; V gene: TRBV2; clone size: .; CDR3 protein: CASSSGLAGLVQETQYF; CDR3 DNA: TGTGCCAGCAGTTCCGGACTAGCGGGCCTTGTCCAAGAGACCCAGTACTTC
D gene: TRBD1; J gene: TRBJ1-2; V gene: TRBV5-1; clone size: .; CDR3 protein: CASSRDREDGYTF; CDR3 DNA: TGCGCCAGCAGCCGTGACAGGGAGGATGGCTACACCTTC
D gene: .; J gene: TRBJ2-3; V gene: TRBV27; clone size: .; CDR3 protein: CASSYSGISTDTQYF; CDR3 DNA: TGTGCCAGCAGTTATTCAGGCATTAGCACAGATACGCAGTATTTT
D gene: TRBD1; J gene: TRBJ2-7; V gene: TRBV6-1; clone size: .; CDR3 protein: CASRDRGRLYEQYF; CDR3 DNA: TGTGCCAGCAGGGACAGGGGGCGTCTCTACGAGCAGTACTTC